This is a list of T cell receptor beta chains from one sample in a study of shared clonotypes between healthy human individuals. The protocol was immunoSEQ multiplex PCR, while the TCRdb copy is restricted to in-frame clones and leaves out a portion. Of roughly 720,000 clones in the sample, 90% were seen once. Material for sequencing was memory CD8+ T cells from PBMCs. Every receptor here comes from a man in his late teens or twenties in good health. Some clones in this sample may be carry-over from other donors' samples. The CDR3 runs from the conserved cysteine through the conserved F or W.

CDR3	V	J
CASSLVGGNTEAFF	TRBV7-2	TRBJ1-1
CASSPPGGSKETQYF	TRBV18	TRBJ2-5
CASSPGTSGREQYF	TRBV7-9	TRBJ2-7
CASSEALRRETYNEQFF	TRBV2	TRBJ2-1
CASSELGGNTEAFF	TRBV25-1	TRBJ1-1
CASSPRTVNTEAFF	TRBV9	TRBJ1-1
CASSFRDYLQETQYF	TRBV9	TRBJ2-5
CASSAASSPNTEAFF	TRBV19	TRBJ1-1
CASSQDRGQGFYEQYF	TRBV14	TRBJ2-7
CAISGGTGSSYEQYF	TRBV10-3	TRBJ2-7
CASSLAGPGQFF	TRBV5-4	TRBJ2-1
CASSTTQGENEQFF	TRBV7-3	TRBJ2-1
CASYSPRDKGNTIYF	TRBV27	TRBJ1-3
CASTKKGSRNYGYTF	TRBV27	TRBJ1-2
CASLGQGDGYGYTF	TRBV10-2	TRBJ1-2
CAILGGHPGNEQFF	TRBV10-3	TRBJ2-1
CASSPAGVRETQYF	TRBV7-2	TRBJ2-5
CASSQGRDRVLDTQYF	TRBV14	TRBJ2-3
CASSGRQGATGELFF	TRBV9	TRBJ2-2
CASSLGRRWGVDTDTQYF	TRBV7-2	TRBJ2-3
CASSMGTDTQYF	TRBV19	TRBJ2-3